This T cell receptor beta chain comes out of a study of resident and recirculating memory T cells in vitiligo. CDR1 and CDR2 from the germline V gene are SGDLS and YYNGEE. V was clipped by 4 bases and J by 2 bases; unmatched bases: 3. The CDR3 spans 13 residues. No vitiligo treatment was given during the prior three months. Sequenced by immunoSEQ multiplex PCR; TCRdb stores in-frame clones only, minus some. Of 40,000 to 50,000 clones listed, nearly 95% are singletons. V and J are TRBV9 and TRBJ2-7; TRBD1 matches at 7 bases. The sequence was obtained from a male donor with vitiligo. Sequencing used blood. The CDR3 nucleotides are TGTGCCAGCAGCCCCACAGGGGCCTACGAGCAGTACTTC. It encodes CASSPTGAYEQYF. Full variable domain (remainder filled in from reference TRBV9 and TRBJ2-7): DSGVTQTPKHLITATGQRVTLRCSPRSGDLSVYWYQQSLDQGLQFLIQYYNGEERAKGNILERFSAQQFPDLHSELNLSSLELGDSALYFCASSPTGAYEQYFGPGTRLTVT.